A selection of T cell receptor beta chains follows, all from one sample in a study of cytomegalovirus exposure and HLA in healthy donors. The assay was immunoSEQ multiplex PCR, and TCRdb's table has in-frame clones only and misses some. This table has 65,000 to 70,000 clones, around three quarters appearing once. Sequenced input: PBMCs. The receptors were gathered from a man aged 50-59 years in good health and CMV-seronegative. Each CDR3 is given with its conserved first and last residue. D genes are given only for firm matches. Clone size is given for some rows only: seen once, a few or many times, or a class if the clone is expanded.

D	V	J	size	CDR3	DNA
NA	TRBV11-2	TRBJ2-3	NA	CASSLTTASTTDTQYF	TGTGCCAGCAGCTTAACGACAGCCTCTACCACAGATACGCAGTATTTT
NA	TRBV12-5	TRBJ2-5	NA	CASGLVISTSFGTQYF	TGTGCTAGTGGTTTGGTAATCTCAACGAGTTTTGGGACCCAGTACTTC
TRBD2	TRBV11-2	TRBJ2-1	NA	CASTLWAGVELSYNEQFF	TGTGCCAGCACCCTATGGGCGGGAGTTGAATTGTCCTACAATGAGCAGTTCTTC
TRBD2	TRBV5-1	TRBJ2-3	NA	CASSPSGGAGDTQYF	TGCGCCAGCAGCCCGAGCGGGGGGGCTGGAGATACGCAGTATTTT
NA	TRBV27	TRBJ1-1	NA	CASRRQNTEAFF	TGTGCCAGCAGAAGACAGAACACTGAAGCTTTCTTT
NA	TRBV7-2	TRBJ2-2	NA	CASSLVGGGTTGELFF	TGTGCCAGCAGCTTAGTCGGCGGAGGGACCACCGGGGAGCTGTTTTTT
NA	TRBV10-2	TRBJ1-5	NA	CASSDPREHQPQHF	TGCGCCAGCAGTGATCCCAGGGAACATCAGCCCCAGCATTTT
NA	TRBV4-3	TRBJ1-4	NA	CASSQGHRNEKLFF	TGCGCCAGCAGCCAAGGACACCGTAATGAAAAACTGTTTTTT
NA	TRBV30	TRBJ1-1	once	CAWTVGATEAFF	TGTGCCTGGACAGTAGGGGCGACAGAAGCTTTCTTT
NA	TRBV27	TRBJ1-1	NA	CACYAVGATAMNTEAFF	TGTGCCTGCTACGCAGTCGGAGCAACCGCTATGAACACTGAAGCTTTCTTT
NA	TRBV2	TRBJ1-6	NA	CASSGPPGPLHF	TGTGCCAGCAGTGGGCCCCCAGGGCCCCTCCACTTT
TRBD1	TRBV2	TRBJ1-2	NA	CASSDSQGPYGYTF	TGTGCCAGCAGTGACTCACAGGGGCCCTATGGCTACACCTTC
NA	TRBV28	TRBJ1-1	NA	CASTLPGAGYSVNTEAFF	TGTGCCAGCACCCTCCCAGGGGCAGGCTACAGTGTGAACACTGAAGCTTTCTTT
TRBD1	TRBV29-1	TRBJ1-2	NA	CNVEDLGDRLAGYTF	TGCAACGTTGAAGATTTAGGGGACAGGCTTGCTGGCTACACCTTC
NA	TRBV4-2	TRBJ2-3	NA	CASSQDAALKGDTQYF	TGTGCCAGCAGCCAAGATGCCGCCCTGAAGGGGGATACGCAGTATTTT
NA	TRBV30	TRBJ1-4	few	CAWNVGGGSEKLFF	TGTGCCTGGAATGTTGGGGGGGGGAGTGAAAAACTGTTTTTT
NA	TRBV27	TRBJ1-5	NA	CASRRRGDQPQHF	TGTGCCAGCAGAAGGCGGGGGGATCAGCCCCAGCATTTT
NA	TRBV9	TRBJ1-4	NA	CASSGDSYNEKLFF	TGTGCCAGCAGCGGTGACAGCTATAATGAAAAACTGTTTTTT
NA	TRBV28	TRBJ1-1	few	CASSLSQAEAFF	TGTGCCAGCAGTTTAAGCCAGGCGGAAGCTTTCTTT
TRBD1	TRBV4-1	TRBJ1-2	NA	CASSQAPGGNYGYTF	TGCGCCAGCAGCCAAGCTCCAGGGGGAAACTATGGCTACACCTTC
TRBD2	TRBV28	TRBJ2-3	once	CASTPSRASGAMDTQYF	TGTGCCAGCACCCCCTCCAGGGCTAGCGGGGCGATGGATACGCAGTATTTT
NA	TRBV27	TRBJ2-1	NA	CASSLTLYHEQFF	TGTGCCAGCAGTTTAACTCTTTATCATGAGCAGTTCTTC
TRBD1	TRBV28	TRBJ1-5	NA	CASSSSGTGRRNQPQHF	TGTGCCAGCAGTTCCTCCGGGACAGGGAGGCGCAATCAGCCCCAGCATTTT
NA	TRBV27	TRBJ2-2	NA	CASSFWAVKNTGELFF	TGTGCCAGCAGTTTCTGGGCAGTAAAGAACACCGGGGAGCTGTTTTTT
NA	TRBV7-2	TRBJ2-5	NA	CASSLALGGETQYF	TGTGCCAGCAGCTTAGCGCTGGGGGGAGAGACCCAGTACTTC
NA	TRBV28	TRBJ2-4	NA	CASSLSGANIQYF	TGTGCCAGCAGTTTATCAGGGGCCAACATTCAGTACTTC
TRBD1	TRBV5-1	TRBJ2-3	NA	CASSFSGQGKDTQYF	TGCGCCAGCAGCTTTTCGGGACAGGGGAAAGATACGCAGTATTTT
NA	TRBV28	TRBJ2-6	NA	CASSLSGANVLTF	TGTGCCAGCAGTTTATCAGGGGCCAACGTCCTGACTTTC
TRBD2	TRBV4-1	TRBJ2-1	NA	CASSQDLAGAHNEQFF	TGCGCCAGCAGCCAAGATTTAGCGGGTGCCCACAATGAGCAGTTCTTC
NA	TRBV5-1	TRBJ2-7	NA	CASSPGSTSLSYEQYF	TGCGCCAGCAGCCCTGGGTCGACTAGTCTTTCCTACGAGCAGTACTTC
TRBD1	TRBV6-5	TRBJ1-6	NA	CASSYGTGGGNSPLHF	TGTGCCAGCAGTTACGGTACAGGGGGCGGAAATTCACCCCTCCACTTT
TRBD2	TRBV6-6	TRBJ2-1	NA	CASRRSGTNDEQFF	TGTGCCAGCAGGCGATCCGGGACTAATGATGAGCAGTTCTTC
NA	TRBV5-1	TRBJ2-2	NA	CASSFNGGRRGNTGELFF	TGCGCCAGCAGCTTTAACGGTGGCCGTAGAGGGAACACCGGGGAGCTGTTTTTT
TRBD2	TRBV4-1	TRBJ2-5	NA	CASSQDPGEGERETQYF	TGCGCCAGCAGCCAAGATCCCGGGGAGGGAGAAAGAGAGACCCAGTACTTC
NA	TRBV6-5	TRBJ1-6	NA	CASSYTAYNSPLHF	TGTGCCAGCAGTTACACAGCCTATAATTCACCCCTCCACTTT
NA	TRBV5-1	TRBJ2-2	NA	CASSLDPSTGELFF	TGCGCCAGCAGCTTGGACCCGAGCACCGGGGAGCTGTTTTTT
NA	TRBV29-1	TRBJ2-5	few	CSAQGPGQETQYF	TGCAGTGCACAGGGTCCGGGGCAAGAGACCCAGTACTTC
NA	TRBV6-6	TRBJ2-7	NA	CASSLVAGGEQYF	TGTGCCAGCAGTTTGGTGGCCGGGGGCGAGCAGTACTTC
NA	TRBV10-1	TRBJ1-6	NA	CASSYSNSPLHF	TGCGCCAGCAGTTACAGCAATTCACCCCTCCACTTT
NA	TRBV30	TRBJ1-3	NA	CAWSQVGGNTIYF	TGTGCCTGGAGTCAGGTCGGTGGAAACACCATATATTTT
TRBD1	TRBV10-3	TRBJ1-1	NA	CAITSGTGGMNTEAFF	TGTGCCATCACTTCCGGGACAGGGGGCATGAACACTGAAGCTTTCTTT
TRBD1	TRBV30	TRBJ1-2	few	CAWSVGTGKYGYTF	TGTGCCTGGAGTGTGGGGACAGGGAAGTATGGCTACACCTTC
NA	TRBV27	TRBJ2-7	NA	CASRITGSPYEQYF	TGTGCCAGCAGAATAACGGGGTCTCCCTACGAGCAGTACTTC
TRBD1	TRBV5-1	TRBJ2-1	NA	CASGPGQGSSYNEQFF	TGCGCCAGCGGTCCCGGACAGGGTAGCTCCTACAATGAGCAGTTCTTC
NA	TRBV19	TRBJ1-5	NA	CASSMFPRDYSNQPQHF	TGTGCCAGTAGTATGTTTCCCAGAGACTATAGCAATCAGCCCCAGCATTTT
NA	TRBV29-1	TRBJ1-1	medium-sized	CSVRLDNTEAFF	TGCAGCGTGAGACTAGATAACACTGAAGCTTTCTTT
TRBD1	TRBV7-3	TRBJ2-6	NA	CASSFLIPGGSSGANVLTF	TGTGCCAGCAGCTTCCTTATCCCAGGGGGATCCTCTGGGGCCAACGTCCTGACTTTC
NA	TRBV27	TRBJ2-4	few	CASRPLGGWTIQYF	TGTGCCAGCAGACCTCTCGGCGGGTGGACCATTCAGTACTTC
NA	TRBV5-1	TRBJ2-7	NA	CASSSGSSYEQYF	TGCGCCAGCAGCTCGGGGTCTTCCTACGAGCAGTACTTC
NA	TRBV30	TRBJ2-1	NA	CAWSPLSVPEQFF	TGTGCCTGGAGTCCCCTTTCAGTACCTGAGCAGTTCTTC